What follows are 6 T cell receptor beta chains derived from one specimen sequenced in a study of blood T cell repertoires in COVID-19. The method was immunoSEQ multiplex PCR; TCRdb's version includes in-frame clones alone and lacks a portion of them. The sample includes 150,000 to 200,000 clones, around 86% of them seen just once. The sample comprised peripheral blood. All receptors come from a man younger than 30 with acute or convalescent COVID-19.

This clone was recorded once. J is TRBJ1-2 and V is TRBV2; 7 bases fit TRBD1. The CDR3 spans 13 residues. Germline-derived CDR1 and CDR2 are SNHLY and FYNNEI. V was pared by 5 bases and J by 3 bases, with 3 bases of the junction left unmatched. The CDR3 DNA reads TGTGCCAGCAGTACAGGGGAGGACTATGGCTACACCTTC. Residues: CASSTGEDYGYTF.

This chain connects TRBV7-9 to TRBJ2-3; 16 nucleotides line up with TRBD2. CDR1 and CDR2 (germline): SEHNR, FQNEAQ (reference sequence). V dropped 5 bases and J dropped 6; count of bases not matched to a gene: 8. The CDR3 spans 17 residues. Written as DNA, the CDR3 is TGTGCCAGCAGCGGACCCGGGACTAGCGGGGGGGCGGATACGCAGTATTTT. Protein product: CASSGPGTSGGADTQYF.

The chain uses TRBV18 and TRBJ1-4; 11 bases are a match to TRBD1. Germline CDR1 KGHSH, CDR2 LQKENI. With 4 bases clipped from V and 7 bases from J, the junction kept 5 bases outside the gene matches. The CDR3 is 15 amino acids. The DNA of the CDR3 is TGTGCCAGCTCACGAGCCGGGACAGGGGGTGAAAAACTGTTTTTT. It encodes CASSRAGTGGEKLFF.

The chain couples TRBV7-3 to TRBJ2-2; 7 positions match TRBD1. Per germline, CDR1 SGHTA and CDR2 FQGTGA. This CDR3 region has 16 residues. J was trimmed by 0 bases and V by 1 base; bases with no gene match: 2. In DNA form, the CDR3 reads TGTGCCAGCAGCTTAAGACAGGGACCGAACACCGGGGAGCTGTTTTTT. Translated: CASSLRQGPNTGELFF.

The chain couples TRBV28 to TRBJ1-1; TRBD1 matches 8 bases. CDR1 and CDR2 (germline): MDHEN, SYDVKM. The CDR3 totals 16 residues. The J segment lost 1 base and the V segment lost 8 bases, leaving 12 bases of the junction unmatched. DNA for the CDR3: TGTGCCAGCGTCACGACAGGGGTAACGACGAACACTGAAGCTTTCTTT. Translated: CASVTTGVTTNTEAFF.

This chain joins TRBV19 and TRBJ1-4; D not resolved. There are 16 residues in the CDR3. CDR1 is LNHDA and CDR2 is SQIVND in the germline V gene (reference sequence). V was clipped by 5 bases and J by 8 bases, with 21 bases between them. CDR3 bases: TGTGCCAGTAGTTCCGAGGTTGTAGGCGGCCTGGAAAAACTGTTTTTT. Translating it yields CASSSEVVGGLEKLFF. The full variable domain, with the rest looked up from reference TRBV19 and TRBJ1-4, is DGGITQSPKYLFRKEGQNVTLSCEQNLNHDAMYWYRQDPGQGLRLIYYSQIVNDFQKGDIAEGYSVSREKKESFPLTVTSAQKNPTAFYLCASSSEVVGGLEKLFFGSGTQLSVL.